This passage covers 9 T cell receptor beta chains from one sample sequenced in a study of T-cell reconstitution after alpha-beta-depleted transplantation in children. Preparation of the TCRbeta library involved a method that used unique molecular identifiers. TCRdb redid the calling of the PCR reads with MiXCR, one entry per CDR3 protein. The repertoire has around 210,000 distinct CDR3 sequences, around 7% of them found once; the top ten carry 5.5%. The sequencing here drew on PBMCs, taken before TCRalphabeta/CD19-depleted stem cell transplant. The receptors stem from a boy younger than 10 with acute lymphoblastic leukemia, due to receive a stem cell transplant.

This clonotype was observed a few times. The chain links TRBV20-1 to TRBJ2-7; 12 bases agree with TRBD2. The CDR3 is 16 amino acids. J lost 0 bases, V lost 0 bases, and 3 bases had no gene match. The germline CDR1 and CDR2 sequences are DFQATT and SNEGSKA (reference sequence). Written as DNA, the CDR3 is TGCAGTGCTAGAGACTCTAGCGGGGGGGCCTCCTACGAGCAGTACTTC. Translating gives CSARDSSGGASYEQYF.

On this clonotype itself: A read error may be the cause here, since a much bigger clone is one base away. V usage is TRBV12-3 or TRBV12-4 and J usage is TRBJ2-5, with D perhaps matching TRBD2 (6 bases). The CDR3 spans 14 residues. The CDR3 coding sequence is TGTGCCGGCAGTCCCGGGACTCATCAAGAGACCCAGTACTTC. Translation: CAGSPGTHQETQYF.

This clonotype was seen a handful of times. The V and J genes are TRBV25-1 and TRBJ2-1; possibly TRBD2 for D (6 bases). The CDR3 extends over 16 amino acids. Germline lookup yields CDR1 MGHDK and CDR2 SYGVNS. V lost 5 bases and J 0 bases, leaving 14 bases between the germline ends. Here the CDR3 reads CASSRDRGSSYNEQFF. The CDR3 DNA reads TGTGCCAGCAGTCGGGACCGGGGGAGCTCCTACAATGAGCAGTTCTTC.

This clonotype was observed a few times. This sequence joins TRBV2 and TRBJ2-1; the D is unclear. V was shortened by 4 bases and J by 10 bases, with 8 bases between the two germline ends. This CDR3 contains 11 residues. Germline V gene sequence: CDR1 SNHLY, CDR2 FYNNEI. CDR3 in amino acids: CASSGTGEQFF. CDR3 coding DNA: TGTGCCAGCAGTGGGACGGGCGAGCAGTTCTTC. The full variable domain, completed using reference TRBV2 and TRBJ2-1, is EPEVTQTPSHQVTQMGQEVILRCVPISNHLYFYWYRQILGQKVEFLVSFYNNEISEKSEIFDDQFSVERPDGSNFTLKIRSTKLEDSAMYFCASSGTGEQFFGPGTRLTVL.

This clonotype was detected a few times. This sequence joins TRBV9 and TRBJ2-7; perhaps TRBD1 as D (6 bases). V was clipped by 2 bases and J by 0 bases, with 12 bases between them. Per the germline V gene, CDR1 is SGDLS and CDR2 is YYNGEE. CDR3 size: 15 residues. CDR3: CASSVQGTSSYEQYF. As DNA, the CDR3 is TGTGCCAGCAGCGTGCAGGGGACCAGCTCCTACGAGCAGTACTTC.

The count of this clonotype is one. The chain links TRBV19 to TRBJ1-5, with a possible D match to TRBD1 (6 bases). Deletions cut 6 bases from V and 1 base from J, with 7 bases between. CDR3 length: 13 amino acids. In germline, CDR1 is LNHDA, CDR2 SQIVND (reference sequence). The CDR3 DNA reads TGTGCCAGTAGCACAGGGAGCAATCAGCCCCAGCATTTT. Its protein product is CASSTGSNQPQHF.

This chain links TRBV7-6 with TRBJ2-7, with a possible D match to TRBD1 (6 bases). Per the germline V gene, CDR1 is SGHVS and CDR2 is FNYEAQ. The CDR3 loop spans 15 amino acids. Trimming cost V 6 bases and J 2 bases, with 17 bases left between them. The CDR3 DNA sequence: TGTGCCAGCAGGATATTTAGGGGGTCCGCCTACGAGCAGTACTTC. Amino acid sequence: CASRIFRGSAYEQYF.

In this sample, this clonotype turned up a few times. The chain links TRBV7-2 to TRBJ1-1, with 7 bases identical to TRBD1. CDR3 length: 14 amino acids. Germline lookup yields CDR1 SGHTA and CDR2 FQGNSA. The V segment lost 0 bases and the J segment 3 bases; nucleotides outside the gene matches: 1. The DNA for the CDR3 is TGTGCCAGCAGCTTAGCGAGGGGGCACACTGAAGCTTTCTTT. It encodes CASSLARGHTEAFF.

At least ten counts were recorded for this clonotype. At one end the junction does not follow the germline gene, possibly because of a read error. The chain links TRBV29-1 to TRBJ2-1; D gene ambiguous. The CDR3 is 12 amino acids. CDR1 and CDR2 from the germline V gene are SQVTM and ANQGSEA. CDR3 bases: TGCAGCTTTAGGAGCTCCTACAATGAGCATTTCTTC. Encoded protein: CSFRSSYNEHFF.